The present TCR beta chain was sequenced within a study of regulatory T cells in long-lasting Graves disease. Ten or more counts support this clonotype. Time point specified: newly diagnosed GD, antithyroid drugs for less than 3 months. Extracted RNA from PBMCs served as the source of the TCR library. Patients hailed from an endocrinology department in Xi'an, China. TCR beta libraries were built with iRepertoire HTBI primers and Arm-PCR of CDR3 regions. One entry per CDR3 protein results from TCRdb running MiXCR on the multiplex PCR reads. The sample shows about 470,000 distinct CDR3 sequences, around 14% of them seen only once. Unmatched junction bases numbered 10, after V lost 8 bases and J lost 4 bases. The germline CDR1 and CDR2 sequences are SQVTM and ANQGSEA. The CDR3 spans 13 residues. These same data were also listed under a study on T cells in Graves' hyperthyroidism and ophthalmopathy. That report adds: Patients were excluded for uncontrolled infection, other autoimmune disease, pregnancy or lactation. Thyroid ultrasound and orbital computed tomography, with clinical symptoms and serum thyroxine and TRAb, informed diagnoses. In blood, most of the thyroid clonotypes expanded above 0.001 were also present.

The sample consisted of peripheral blood mononuclear cells (PBMCs), taken at new diagnosis, from a patient treated with antithyroid drugs. The receptor was derived from a woman in her twenties or thirties with Graves disease. The genes are TRBV29-1 and TRBJ2-5; 7 positions agree with TRBD2. CDR3 DNA sequence: TGCAGCACGGATAGCGGGTTAAGAGAGACCCAGTACTTC. Protein product: CSTDSGLRETQYF.